These 15 T cell receptor beta chains originate from one sample sequenced in a study of T cells in Graves' hyperthyroidism and ophthalmopathy. TCR beta CDR3 regions were amplified from RNA. The primer set for the first-round RT-PCR of the TCR CDR3 was HTBI. In TCRdb, the multiplex PCR reads were re-called with MiXCR into one record per CDR3 protein. This table holds around 700,000 distinct CDR3 sequences, around 19% found once. Source material: blood. The receptor source for this set is a woman aged 45-65 years with Graves' hyperthyroidism that later progressed to Graves' ophthalmopathy.

This clonotype was recorded at least ten times. The J gene is TRBJ1-2, the V gene TRBV3-1; D perhaps matches TRBD1 (5 bases). The CDR3 contains 12 residues. V lost 3 bases to trimming and J lost 5 bases, with 7 bases between them. CDR1 and CDR2 (germline): LGHDT, YNNKEL (reference sequence). This CDR3 reads CASSQGRYGYTF. The CDR3 DNA sequence: TGTGCCAGCAGCCAGGGGCGGTATGGCTACACCTTC.

This chain joins TRBV2 and TRBJ1-2, with 7 positions matching TRBD1. The CDR3 totals 14 residues. Germline lookup yields CDR1 SNHLY and CDR2 FYNNEI. V lost 6 bases and J lost 4; bases outside the gene matches: 8. The CDR3 nucleotides read TGTGCCAGCAGGGGGACAGAGGGGGGCTATGGCTACACCTTC. Translated, it gives CASRGTEGGYGYTF.

V and J are TRBV20-1 and TRBJ1-5; D unclear. This CDR3 comprises 16 residues. V lost 6 bases and J 0 bases, leaving 18 bases between the germline ends. The V gene's germline CDR1 is DFQATT and CDR2 SNEGSKA (reference sequence). The CDR3 sequence: CSAPLLGIGSNQPQHF. The CDR3 DNA reads TGCAGTGCCCCCCTTCTTGGGATTGGTAGCAATCAGCCCCAGCATTTT.

This clonotype was seen at least ten times. The chain employs TRBV2 and TRBJ1-6, with no clear D. CDR1 is SNHLY, CDR2 FYNNEI, per germline. V lost 6 bases and J lost 0, with 12 bases in between. CDR3 length equals 16 residues. The CDR3 DNA reads as TGTGCCAGCAGCGGCAGCTCCAGCTCCTATAATTCACCCCTCCACTTT. It is translated as CASSGSSSSYNSPLHF.

This clonotype appeared a few times. The rearrangement joins TRBV19 to TRBJ1-1; D is ambiguous. Germline V CDR1 and CDR2: LNHDA, SQIVND (reference sequence). This CDR3 is 15 amino acids long. V lost 5 bases, J lost 2 bases, and 15 bases lay in between. The CDR3, as DNA: TGTGCCAGTAGTCCTGAATACGACGTAAACACTGAAGCTTTCTTT. It translates to CASSPEYDVNTEAFF. Supplemented by reference TRBV19 and TRBJ1-1, the full variable domain reads DGGITQSPKYLFRKEGQNVTLSCEQNLNHDAMYWYRQDPGQGLRLIYYSQIVNDFQKGDIAEGYSVSREKKESFPLTVTSAQKNPTAFYLCASSPEYDVNTEAFFGQGTRLTVV.

This clonotype was counted a few times. One junction end disagrees with the germline gene, perhaps due to a read error. The chain is built from TRBV5-1 and TRBJ2-7, with D perhaps matching TRBD2 (7 bases). The CDR3 sequence is 15 residues long. Germline loops: CDR1 SGHRS, CDR2 YFSETQ. CDR3 amino acids: CASSGVGGARGEQYF. In DNA, the CDR3 is TGTGCCAGCAGCGGTGTAGGGGGGGCCAGGGGCGAGCAGTACTTC.

With respect to this clonotype: Being one base from a much bigger clone, this may be a read error. This sequence joins TRBV28 and TRBJ2-3; TRBD1 aligns across 10 bases. With V trimmed by 5 bases and J by 4 bases, 6 bases remained unmatched. The CDR3 loop spans 15 amino acids. Germline CDR1 and CDR2: MDHEN and SYDVKM. The CDR3 DNA reads as TGTGCCAGCAGTCCGGACAGGGGGAGGGCAGATACGCAGTATTTT. Its translation: CASSPDRGRADTQYF.

This clonotype was counted only a few times. The V call is TRBV6-1, the J call TRBJ2-7, with D unresolved. V lost 6 bases to trimming and J lost 3 bases, with 18 bases between them. This CDR3 has 15 amino acids. Per the germline V gene, CDR1 is MNHNS and CDR2 is SASEGT. The DNA for the CDR3 is TGTGCCAGCAGACTCCAAGGAAACAAGGTCTACGAGCAGTACTTC. Protein product: CASRLQGNKVYEQYF.

This clonotype was seen a handful of times. The chain couples TRBV19 to TRBJ2-1, with D perhaps TRBD1 (6 bases). V shed 1 base and J shed 1 base, with 8 bases lying between them. CDR1 LNHDA and CDR2 SQIVND come from the germline V gene (reference sequence). The CDR3 extends over 15 amino acids. The CDR3 loop reads CASSIVTGSYNEQFF. CDR3 in DNA: TGTGCCAGTAGTATAGTTACAGGGTCCTACAATGAGCAGTTCTTC.

In this sample, this clonotype turned up many times. The chain combines TRBV5-1 with TRBJ2-1; D might be TRBD2 (6 bases). The CDR3 runs to 14 residues. Germline CDR1 and CDR2: SGHRS and YFSETQ. Trimming cost V 4 bases and J 7 bases, with 15 bases left between them. The DNA for the CDR3 is TGCGCCAGCAGCCCTACCTTTGGGGGGAATGAGCAGTTCTTC. This encodes CASSPTFGGNEQFF.

This clonotype was recorded many times. V usage is TRBV2 and J usage is TRBJ2-7; D is undetermined. The CDR3 is made up of 13 amino acids. V was trimmed by 0 bases and J by 7 bases, leaving 10 bases between them. Per germline, CDR1 SNHLY and CDR2 FYNNEI. CDR3 protein: CASSEARLSEQYF. The CDR3 DNA reads as TGTGCCAGCAGTGAAGCTCGACTTTCTGAGCAGTACTTC.

This chain links TRBV2 with TRBJ2-2; maybe TRBD2 (6 bases). The length of the CDR3 is 16 residues. Between the trimmed V and J ends, which lost 7 bases and 4 bases, there was a span of 19 bases. CDR1 is SNHLY and CDR2 is FYNNEI in the germline V gene. The DNA of the CDR3 is TGTGCCAGCATACGTGGAGAGGTCGGGGGCACCGGGGAGCTGTTTTTT. Protein sequence: CASIRGEVGGTGELFF.

Ten or more counts support this clonotype. V is TRBV11-2 and J is TRBJ2-2, with 9 bases matching TRBD1. The germline V gene encodes CDR1 SGHAT and CDR2 FQNNGV. With 5 bases clipped from V and 5 bases from J, the junction kept 6 bases outside the gene matches. The CDR3 consists of 15 residues. The CDR3 region is CASSARQGGTGELFF. CDR3 in DNA: TGTGCCAGCAGCGCCCGACAGGGGGGGACCGGGGAGCTGTTTTTT.

This chain connects TRBV12-3 or TRBV12-4 to TRBJ2-1; D is undetermined. The CDR3 length is 12 residues. The V and J ends lost 6 bases and 5 bases respectively, with 8 bases between them. The CDR3 reads CASRPANNEQFF. The CDR3 DNA is TGTGCCAGCAGGCCCGCGAACAATGAGCAGTTCTTC.

This clonotype was counted between two and nine times. The chain recombines TRBV20-1 with TRBJ1-6; D perhaps matches TRBD1 (5 bases). This CDR3 comprises 15 residues. The V end lost 1 base, the J end lost 7 bases, and 14 bases lay between the germline ends. Germline V gene lookup returns CDR1 DFQATT and CDR2 SNEGSKA (reference sequence). The CDR3 bases are TGCAGTGCTAGAGGAGGAGGGGCGGGAAATTCACCCCTCCACTTT. Its translation: CSARGGGAGNSPLHF.